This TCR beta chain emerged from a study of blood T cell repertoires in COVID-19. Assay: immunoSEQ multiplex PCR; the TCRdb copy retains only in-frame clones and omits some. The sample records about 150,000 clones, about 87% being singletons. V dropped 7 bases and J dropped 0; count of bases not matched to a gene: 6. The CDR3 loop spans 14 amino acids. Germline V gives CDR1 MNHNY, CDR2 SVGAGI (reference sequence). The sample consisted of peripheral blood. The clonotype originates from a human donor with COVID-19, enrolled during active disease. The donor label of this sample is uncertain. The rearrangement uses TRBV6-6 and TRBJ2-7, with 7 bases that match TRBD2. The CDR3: CASTPGGSSYEQYF. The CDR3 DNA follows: TGTGCCAGCACCCCCGGGGGGAGCTCCTACGAGCAGTACTTC.